The 25 T cell receptor beta chains in this list originate from one sample, sequenced in a study of vaccination effects on CD4 cells after COVID-19. These receptors' targets are unknown. Sequencing was performed with immunoSEQ multiplex PCR; in TCRdb, only in-frame clones are kept and a portion is missing. Here the sample spans under 80,000 clones, about 70% being singletons. Under the ViraFEST assay, PBMC were stimulated with viral peptide pools so that antigen-specific CD4+ T cells expanded. Sequencing was performed afterwards. With approximately 9 days of culture completed, CD4+ T cells were isolated. The sequencing here drew on CD4+ T cells from PBMCs cultured with HCoV-229E spike peptides, taken before COVID-19 vaccination. The receptors were sampled from a human donor who received a COVID-19 vaccine.

In this sample, this clone turned up a few times. The chain couples TRBV5-1 to TRBJ1-2, with D perhaps matching TRBD1 (6 bases). Per germline, CDR1 SGHRS and CDR2 YFSETQ. V was clipped by 4 bases and J by 0 bases, with 13 bases between them. The CDR3 runs 15 residues. CDR3 region: CASSDGDTTNYGYTF. The CDR3 DNA reads as TGCGCCAGCAGCGACGGGGACACTACTAACTATGGCTACACCTTC.

This clone has a handful of counts. The chain recombines TRBV5-5 with TRBJ1-5; no clear D. The CDR3 is made up of 15 amino acids. Trimming stripped 0 bases from V and 6 bases from J, with 13 bases between. CDR1 SGHKS and CDR2 YYEKEE come from the germline V gene (reference sequence). The CDR3 DNA reads TGTGCCAGCAGCTTGGAGATTACGGGAGGTCAGCCCCAGCATTTT. As protein: CASSLEITGGQPQHF.

This clone was found once. The V gene is TRBV14, the J gene TRBJ1-1; D is uncertain. Germline values: CDR1 SGHDN, CDR2 FVKESK. The CDR3 is 13 residues long. V was shortened by 5 bases and J by 0 bases, with 7 bases between the two germline ends. DNA for the CDR3: TGTGCCAGCAGCTATACAGTGAACACTGAAGCTTTCTTT. It translates to CASSYTVNTEAFF.

V gene TRBV21-1 combines with J gene TRBJ1-2. TRBV21-1 is a pseudogene segment. The CDR3 is 15 residues long. CDR3 protein: CASSSGSGTNYGYTF. The CDR3 DNA sequence: TGTGCCAGCAGTAGCGGTTCGGGGACAAACTATGGCTACACCTTC.

The chain uses TRBV5-8 and TRBJ2-3; 8 positions agree with TRBD1. CDR3 length: 13 residues. The V gene end was trimmed by 5 bases and the J gene end by 4 bases; junction bases not matched to a gene: 3. Germline CDR1 reads SGHTS; CDR2 reads YDEGEE. CDR3 nucleotides: TGTGCCAGCAGTGACAGGGGCCCAGATACGCAGTATTTT. It encodes CASSDRGPDTQYF. Filled out from reference TRBV5-8 and TRBJ2-3, the complete variable domain reads EAGVTQSPTHLIKTRGQQATLRCSPISGHTSVYWYQQALGLGLQFLLWYDEGEERNRGNFPPRFSGRQFPNYSSELNVNALELEDSALYLCASSDRGPDTQYFGPGTRLTVL.

The chain employs TRBV7-2 and TRBJ1-1, with TRBD1 identical over 10 bases. Per the germline V gene, CDR1 is SGHTA and CDR2 is FQGNSA. The V gene end was trimmed by 5 bases and the J gene end by 5 bases; junction bases not matched to a gene: 8. The CDR3 consists of 15 residues. The CDR3 region is CASSPRQGARTEAFF. The CDR3 bases are TGTGCCAGCAGCCCCCGACAGGGGGCTCGTACTGAAGCTTTCTTT. Filled out from reference TRBV7-2 and TRBJ1-1, the complete variable domain reads GAGVSQSPSNKVTEKGKDVELRCDPISGHTALYWYRQSLGQGLEFLIYFQGNSAPDKSGLPSDRFSAERTGGSVSTLTIQRTQQEDSAVYLCASSPRQGARTEAFFGQGTRLTVV.

This clone occurred a few times. V usage is TRBV12-3 or TRBV12-4 and J usage is TRBJ2-1, with D maybe TRBD1 (7 bases). The V and J ends lost 5 bases and 15 bases respectively, with 14 bases between them. There are 11 residues in the CDR3. The CDR3 region is CASSRGDSRFF. CDR3 coding DNA: TGTGCCAGCAGTCGCGGGGACAGCCGGTTCTTC.

V is TRBV7-9 and J is TRBJ2-7; 7 bases agree with TRBD1. This CDR3 spans 12 amino acids. The germline V gene encodes CDR1 SEHNR and CDR2 FQNEAQ (reference sequence). After removal of 5 bases from V and 6 bases from J, the junction contained 4 bases not matched to a gene. The CDR3, as DNA: TGTGCCAGCAGCCGGACAGGTTCCGAGCAGTACGTC. Amino acid sequence: CASSRTGSEQYV.

The chain combines TRBV7-3 with TRBJ2-2; 14 bases align to TRBD2. The length of the CDR3 is 15 residues. The germline CDR1 and CDR2 sequences are SGHTA and FQGTGA. The ends lost 4 bases at V and 6 bases at J; junction bases unmatched: 1. CDR3 coding DNA: TGTGCCAGCAGCTGGACTAGCGGGGGGTCCGGGGAGCTGTTTTTT. Translated: CASSWTSGGSGELFF.

The CDR3 bases are TGTGCCAGCAGCTTGTTTCGGGGACCCACTGAAGCTTTCTTT. As protein: CASSLFRGPTEAFF. The chain uses TRBV5-6 and TRBJ1-1; D might be TRBD1 (5 bases). The V gene's germline CDR1 is SGHDT and CDR2 YYEEEE. This CDR3 has 14 residues. V gave up 1 base and J gave up 4 bases, with 11 bases separating them.

This clone was observed a few times. V is TRBV19 and J is TRBJ2-3; tentative D call: TRBD1 (5 bases). Germline CDR1 LNHDA, CDR2 SQIVND (reference sequence). V shed 1 base and J shed 6 bases, with 8 bases lying between them. The CDR3 covers 13 residues. In DNA form, the CDR3 reads TGTGCCAGTAGTATAGCTGCAGGGGATACGCAGTATTTT. Translated, it gives CASSIAAGDTQYF.

V and J are TRBV30 and TRBJ2-2, with 9 nucleotides matching TRBD1. CDR3 length: 15 residues. Germline CDR1 and CDR2: GTSNPN and SVGIG (reference sequence). V lost 1 base and J lost 7; bases outside the gene matches: 7. This CDR3 reads CAWSAQQGANGELFF. CDR3 in DNA: TGTGCCTGGAGTGCCCAACAGGGGGCGAACGGGGAGCTGTTTTTT.

The V and J genes are TRBV12-3 or TRBV12-4 and TRBJ1-6; tentatively, D is TRBD1 (5 bases). Trimming took off 5 bases at V and 10 bases at J, with 6 bases between the two ends. This CDR3 spans 11 amino acids. CDR3 DNA: TGTGCCAGCAGTGGGGGGTCACCCCTCCACTTT. It encodes CASSGGSPLHF.

The V gene is TRBV6-6, the J gene TRBJ2-1; D might be TRBD1 or TRBD2, each matching 6 bases. The CDR3 spans 14 residues. V was shortened by 7 bases and J by 8 bases, with 18 bases between the two germline ends. Germline V gene lookup returns CDR1 MNHNY and CDR2 SVGAGI (reference sequence). The CDR3 loop reads CASKGGVGFDEQFF. The CDR3, as DNA: TGTGCCAGCAAGGGGGGCGTGGGGTTCGATGAGCAGTTCTTC.

The rearrangement joins TRBV5-5 to TRBJ2-5, with D possibly being TRBD2 (5 bases). Looked up from germline, CDR1 is SGHKS and CDR2 is YYEKEE (reference sequence). V lost 4 bases and J lost 4, with 14 bases in between. CDR3 size: 14 residues. For the CDR3, the DNA is TGTGCCAGCAGCCGGGGAGACGCGGGAGAGACCCAGTACTTC. Translating gives CASSRGDAGETQYF.

This clone was recorded once. The CDR3 protein is CASSQPGANSPLHF. The CDR3 region has the DNA TGTGCCAGCAGCCAGCCGGGGGCAAATTCACCCCTCCACTTT. The rearrangement uses TRBV3-1 (or the pseudogene TRBV3-2) and TRBJ1-6; maybe TRBD1 (6 bases). Germline V gene lookup returns CDR1 LGHDT and CDR2 YNNKEL (reference sequence). V shed 3 bases and J shed 7 bases, with 10 bases lying between them. This CDR3 has 14 amino acids.

The chain is built from TRBV27 and TRBJ1-4, with TRBD1 identical over 7 bases. The trim removed 2 bases at V and 0 bases at J, leaving 3 bases unmatched. Germline lookup yields CDR1 MNHEY and CDR2 SMNVEV (reference sequence). The CDR3 is made up of 16 amino acids. The CDR3 region has the DNA TGTGCCAGCAGTTTAGCCGGGACAGCAACTAATGAAAAACTGTTTTTT. It translates to CASSLAGTATNEKLFF.

The genes are TRBV28 and TRBJ1-3; no clear D gene. Trimming stripped 6 bases from V and 0 bases from J, with 15 bases between. Germline CDR1 and CDR2: MDHEN and SYDVKM. The CDR3 covers 16 residues. CDR3 sequence reads: CASSTPGRTSGNTIYF. CDR3 DNA sequence: TGTGCCAGCAGCACCCCGGGCAGGACCTCTGGAAACACCATATATTTT.

J is TRBJ2-5 and V is TRBV28; D could derive from TRBD1 or TRBD2 (5 bases each). The V and J ends lost 6 bases and 1 base respectively, with 15 bases between them. The CDR3 has 15 residues. Germline loops: CDR1 MDHEN, CDR2 SYDVKM. CDR3 DNA sequence: TGTGCCAGCAGCTCCCTGGGGCGGGTCCAAGAGACCCAGTACTTC. As protein: CASSSLGRVQETQYF.

The rearrangement links TRBV3-1 (or the pseudogene TRBV3-2) to TRBJ2-6; D may be TRBD1 or TRBD2 (6 bases each). Germline lookup yields CDR1 LGHDT and CDR2 YNNKEL (reference sequence). Trimming removed 4 bases from V and 2 bases from J, with 21 bases in between. This CDR3 spans 19 amino acids. The CDR3 reads CASSRRGIARAPGANVLTF. DNA for the CDR3: TGTGCCAGCAGCCGGAGGGGGATAGCGAGGGCACCTGGGGCCAACGTCCTGACTTTC.

This clone was seen a handful of times. Here the CDR3 reads CASSYRQGSTSSYNEQFF. The DNA of the CDR3 is TGTGCCAGCAGTTATAGACAGGGGAGCACTAGCTCCTACAATGAGCAGTTCTTC. The chain carries TRBV27 and TRBJ2-1; 8 bases match TRBD1. The ends lost 4 bases at V and 0 bases at J; junction bases unmatched: 11. The germline V gene encodes CDR1 MNHEY and CDR2 SMNVEV (reference sequence). The CDR3 has 18 residues.

This clone was counted a few times. The chain recombines TRBV28 with TRBJ1-1, with TRBD1 matching over 7 bases. V was pared by 3 bases and J by 4 bases, with 11 bases of the junction left unmatched. The CDR3 length is 16 residues. In germline, CDR1 is MDHEN, CDR2 SYDVKM. The CDR3 is CASSFGPTGSTTEAFF. The CDR3 DNA follows: TGTGCCAGCAGTTTCGGTCCGACAGGGAGTACCACTGAAGCTTTCTTT.

V gene TRBV6-5 combines with J gene TRBJ2-2; TRBD1 is a possible D gene (5 bases). V gave up 7 bases and J gave up 3 bases, with 15 bases separating them. CDR1 and CDR2 (germline): MNHEY, SVGAGI. CDR3 size: 15 residues. The CDR3 nucleotides read TGTGCCAGCAAAAACTGGGGCACCGACACCGGGGAGCTGTTTTTT. Translating gives CASKNWGTDTGELFF.

The chain links TRBV24-1 to TRBJ2-3; the D gene is possibly TRBD1 (6 bases). The CDR3 is 15 amino acids. Per germline, CDR1 KGHDR and CDR2 SFDVKD. The V end lost 6 bases, the J end lost 3 bases, and 15 bases lay between the germline ends. The CDR3 coding sequence is TGTGCCACCAGTCGGATTTCACAGGGAACAGATACGCAGTATTTT. It translates to CATSRISQGTDTQYF.

About this clone itself: Distinct nucleotide sequences in the sample also encode this CDR3. V and J are TRBV9 and TRBJ1-1, with 8 bases that match TRBD1. Germline CDR1 and CDR2: SGDLS and YYNGEE. The CDR3 is 15 residues long. After removal of 1 base from V and 1 base from J, the junction contained 3 bases not matched to a gene. CDR3 sequence reads: CASSVTGTGNTEAFF. As DNA, the CDR3 is TGTGCCAGCAGCGTAACCGGGACAGGGAACACTGAAGCTTTCTTT. The full variable domain, rest sourced from reference TRBV9 and TRBJ1-1, is DSGVTQTPKHLITATGQRVTLRCSPRSGDLSVYWYQQSLDQGLQFLIQYYNGEERAKGNILERFSAQQFPDLHSELNLSSLELGDSALYFCASSVTGTGNTEAFFGQGTRLTVV.